This TCR beta chain was profiled in a study of early T cells in non-severe SARS-CoV-2 infection. Study-level background: Bulk RNA taken from unsorted whole blood was sequenced, leaving chains unpaired.

This clonotype was observed a few times. V was clipped by 0 bases and J by 6 bases; unmatched bases: 10. CDR1 and CDR2 from the germline V gene are MNHEY and SVGAGI. The CDR3 has 18 amino acids. Individual cDNA molecules received unique molecular identifiers. TCRdb re-derived calls from the 5' RACE reads in MiXCR, one entry per CDR3 protein. The data hold around 67,000 distinct CDR3 sequences, with around a tenth observed a single time. Sequencing used whole blood. This rearrangement joins TRBV6-5 to TRBJ2-1, with 11 bases identical to TRBD2. The TCR sequence derives from an adult who was a healthcare worker with PCR-confirmed SARS-CoV-2 infection or an uninfected control (not recorded which). The CDR3 nucleotides are TGTGCCAGCAGTTACTCAACCGCCGGGACTAGCGGCCCCAATGAGCAGTTCTTC. It yields the protein CASSYSTAGTSGPNEQFF.